This section outlines one T cell receptor beta chain sequence together with its context. This clone came up once. The antigen this receptor binds is unknown. No per-base quality is available; no much larger clone lies one base away. The immunoSEQ Assay, a bias-controlled multiplex PCR, was used to amplify TCRbeta CDR3 regions from genomic DNA. Under the source paper's analysis protocol: Nucleated cell counts per sample were estimated from amplification of reference gene primers within the assay. To quantify the absolute abundance of each unique TCRbeta CDR3 rearrangement, sequence reads were collapsed and filtered. Productive Simpson clonality was computed per sample as the square root of Simpson's diversity index over productive rearrangements. The source is immuneACCESS, and TCRdb retained only in-frame sequences with V and J called. Part of the clones is not carried over; for the studies checked, unresolved V genes explain less than half of this, and the remainder is unexplained. The D gene and trimming were derived from the DNA, and the V and J assignments and clone size from that table. This sample is represented by fewer than 350,000 clones; roughly 90% of them were singletons. Approximately 7.5% of the sample rests with the top ten.

This specimen belongs to a study of blood T cell repertoires in COVID-19 (TCRdb year 2020). Notes on the research overall: Samples from collaborators originated in the United States, Italy and Spain and spanned both the acute and convalescent phases of COVID-19. The sample metadata nearly always contained a de-identified subject ID, COVID-19 status, age in years and sex. Subjects who had been exposed to COVID-19, were actively infected with it, or had recovered from it provided the deeply sampled blood TCRbeta repertoires that made up the dataset. The repertoires were made available in a free public database intended to serve as a resource for research on the immune response to SARS-CoV-2. HLA class I and class II types, where available, came from metadata supplied by the sample provider rather than from assay-based typing. The prospective study material was composed of cDNA or gDNA derived from T cells, B-cell-depleted T cells, or PBMCs. The samples were drawn from two sources: the first 160 participants of the ongoing ImmuneRACE study, and over 1,000 subjects contributed by 6 global collaborators. The full study reports these points: The quantity of clinical and demographic metadata differed by source and by participant and was supplied without curation.

In Seattle, one collaborating source enrolled patients while the infection was active and tracked those patients longitudinally over the course of disease. Each collaborating institution followed its own protocols to collect whole blood in K2EDTA tubes. For TCRbeta analysis, collaborator samples were shipped as frozen whole blood, as isolated PBMCs, or as DNA extracted from either sample type. Ends trimmed: V by 5 bases, J by 2 bases; bases unmatched to a gene: 8. Including the terminal cysteine and phenylalanine, the CDR3 comprises 15 residues. The retained sequence is limited to the CDR3, 45 bases, with the frame set at the first base. Based on the germline V gene, the CDR1 and CDR2 sequences are MDHEN and SYDVKM.

Sequenced material: peripheral blood. This TCR was sampled from a woman in her 30s with COVID-19, enrolled during active disease. The rearranged segments are TRBV28 and TRBJ1-2; 7 of the junction bases match TRBD1. The CDR3 has the sequence CASSPGQSRNYGYTF. At the DNA level, the sequence is TGTGCCAGCAGTCCGGGACAGTCTCGAAACTATGGCTACACCTTC.